This paragraph covers one TCR beta chain sequence. The data derive from a study of shared clonotypes between healthy human individuals. V shed 5 bases, J shed 4 bases, and the junction held 5 bases outside the gene matches. The CDR3 consists of 15 residues. The germline V gene has CDR1 ENHRY and CDR2 SYGVKD. TCRdb's copy holds only in-frame clones and misses some; the assay was immunoSEQ multiplex PCR. The sample records over a million clones, nearly 99% being singletons. The sample comprised naive CD4+ T cells sorted from blood. Subset specified: CD45RA+ positively selected. V usage is TRBV10-3 and J usage is TRBJ2-2, with 9 nucleotides matching TRBD1. The receptor was derived from a man younger than 40 in good health. The chain's CDR3 is CAISTGTGTTGELFF. The CDR3 nucleotides read TGTGCCATCAGTACCGGGACAGGGACCACCGGGGAGCTGTTTTTT.